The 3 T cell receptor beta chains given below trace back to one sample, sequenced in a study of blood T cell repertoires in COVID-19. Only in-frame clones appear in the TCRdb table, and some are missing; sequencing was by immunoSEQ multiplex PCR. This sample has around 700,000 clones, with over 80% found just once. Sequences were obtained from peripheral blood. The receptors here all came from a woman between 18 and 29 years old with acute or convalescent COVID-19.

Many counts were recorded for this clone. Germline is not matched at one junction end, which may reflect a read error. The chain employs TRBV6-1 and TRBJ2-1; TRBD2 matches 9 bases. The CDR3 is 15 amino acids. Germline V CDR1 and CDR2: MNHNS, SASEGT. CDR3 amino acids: CASIERVAGANEQFF. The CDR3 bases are TGTGCCAGCATTGAAAGGGTAGCGGGGGCCAATGAGCAGTTCTTC.

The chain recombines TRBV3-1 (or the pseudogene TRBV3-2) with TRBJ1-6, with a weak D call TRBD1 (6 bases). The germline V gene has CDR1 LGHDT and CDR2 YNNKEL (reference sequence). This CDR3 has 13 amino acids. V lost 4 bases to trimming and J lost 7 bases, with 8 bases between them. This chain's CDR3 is CASSPDRNSPLHF. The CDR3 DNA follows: TGTGCCAGCAGCCCTGACAGGAATTCACCCCTCCACTTT.

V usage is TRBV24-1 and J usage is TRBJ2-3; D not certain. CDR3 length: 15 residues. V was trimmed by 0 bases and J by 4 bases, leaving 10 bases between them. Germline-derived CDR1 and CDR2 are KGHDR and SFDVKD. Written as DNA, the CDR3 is TGTGCCACCAGTGATTTGGCCAGCGAGGCAGATACGCAGTATTTT. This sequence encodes CATSDLASEADTQYF.